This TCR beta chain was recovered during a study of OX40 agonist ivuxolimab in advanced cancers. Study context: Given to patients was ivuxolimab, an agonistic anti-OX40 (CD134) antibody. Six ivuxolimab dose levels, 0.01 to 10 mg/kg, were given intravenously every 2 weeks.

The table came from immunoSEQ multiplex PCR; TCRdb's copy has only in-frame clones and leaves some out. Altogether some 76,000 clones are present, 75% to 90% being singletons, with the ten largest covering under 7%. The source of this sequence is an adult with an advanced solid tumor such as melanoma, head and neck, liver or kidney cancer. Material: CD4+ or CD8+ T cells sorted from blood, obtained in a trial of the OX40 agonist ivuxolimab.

CDR3: CASSVWTSGGTGELFF. The CDR3 DNA follows: TGTGCCAGCAGCGTCTGGACTAGCGGCGGGACCGGGGAGCTGTTTTTT. The chain couples TRBV9 to TRBJ2-2; 10 nucleotides align to TRBD2. CDR3 length: 16 residues. In germline, CDR1 is SGDLS, CDR2 YYNGEE. V lost 2 bases and J lost 5; bases outside the gene matches: 6.